This passage covers 3 T cell receptor beta chains from one sample sequenced in a study of CD8 T cells in Susac syndrome. Random hexamers were used to reverse transcribe an amount of roughly 0.5 to 1 ug RNA. TCRdb re-derived calls from the immunoSEQ multiplex PCR reads in MiXCR, one entry per CDR3 protein. The sample lists about 89,000 distinct CDR3 sequences; around 93% were seen once. The sequenced sample consisted of CD8+ T cells from PBMCs. These receptors all stem from a human donor in good health.

The chain uses TRBV13 and TRBJ1-2, with 10 bases fitting TRBD1. Germline trimming cut 3 bases from V and 4 bases from J; bases unmatched to any gene: 8. Germline V CDR1 and CDR2: PRHDT, FYEKMQ (reference sequence). CDR3 size: 16 residues. CDR3 in amino acids: CASSFPGTGAVYGYTF. CDR3 coding DNA: TGTGCCAGCAGCTTCCCCGGGACAGGGGCTGTCTATGGCTACACCTTC.

The chain combines TRBV7-9 with TRBJ2-7; tentatively, D is TRBD2 (5 bases). This CDR3 contains 14 residues. Looked up from germline, CDR1 is SEHNR and CDR2 is FQNEAQ (reference sequence). V was shortened by 4 bases and J by 3 bases, with 13 bases between the two germline ends. CDR3 loop: CASSWTGSGYEQYF. CDR3 sequence (DNA): TGTGCCAGCAGCTGGACTGGCTCCGGCTACGAGCAGTACTTC. The complete variable domain, with remaining parts taken from reference TRBV7-9 and TRBJ2-7, reads DTGVSQNPRHKITKRGQNVTFRCDPISEHNRLYWYRQTLGQGPEFLTYFQNEAQLEKSRLLSDRFSAERPKGSFSTLEIQRTEQGDSAMYLCASSWTGSGYEQYFGPGTRLTVT.

This chain connects TRBV5-6 to TRBJ1-2; 8 nucleotides align to TRBD1. The ends lost 2 bases at V and 1 base at J; junction bases unmatched: 1. Germline assignment: CDR1 SGHDT and CDR2 YYEEEE. This CDR3 region has 14 residues. The CDR3 nucleotides read TGTGCCAGCAGCTTTGGACAGGGTAACTATGGCTACACCTTC. The encoded protein is CASSFGQGNYGYTF.